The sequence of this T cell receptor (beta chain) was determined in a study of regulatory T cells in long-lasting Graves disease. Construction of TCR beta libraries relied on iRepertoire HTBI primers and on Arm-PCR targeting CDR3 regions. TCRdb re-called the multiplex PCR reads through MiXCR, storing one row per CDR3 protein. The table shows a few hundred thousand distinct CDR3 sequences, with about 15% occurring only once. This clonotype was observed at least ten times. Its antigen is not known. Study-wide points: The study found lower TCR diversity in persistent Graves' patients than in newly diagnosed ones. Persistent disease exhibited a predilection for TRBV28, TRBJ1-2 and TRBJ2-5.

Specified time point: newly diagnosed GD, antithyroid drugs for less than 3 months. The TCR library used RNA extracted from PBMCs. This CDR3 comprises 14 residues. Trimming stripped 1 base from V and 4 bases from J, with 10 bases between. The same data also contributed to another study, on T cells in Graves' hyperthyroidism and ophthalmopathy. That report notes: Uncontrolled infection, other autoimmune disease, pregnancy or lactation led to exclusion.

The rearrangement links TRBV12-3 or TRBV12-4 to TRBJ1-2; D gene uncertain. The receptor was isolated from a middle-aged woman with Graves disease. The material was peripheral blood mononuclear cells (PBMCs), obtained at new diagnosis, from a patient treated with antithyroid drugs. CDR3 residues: CASSLGQNPYGYTF. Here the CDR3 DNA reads TGTGCCAGCAGTTTAGGGCAAAATCCCTATGGCTACACCTTC.